A single sample is the source of the 22 T cell receptor beta chains below, sequenced in a study of blood T cell repertoires in COVID-19. Generated by immunoSEQ multiplex PCR, the TCRdb table keeps only in-frame clones and is missing some. The sample yields 150,000 to 180,000 clones, about 85% seen once. Sequencing was performed on peripheral blood. The receptors were sampled from a man aged 55-75 years with COVID-19, enrolled during active disease.

The V and J genes are TRBV20-1 and TRBJ2-5; tentative D call: TRBD1 (5 bases). The CDR3 sequence is 13 residues long. V lost 3 bases and J lost 2, with 10 bases in between. CDR1 is DFQATT, CDR2 SNEGSKA, per germline (reference sequence). The chain's CDR3 is CSASWTKQETQYF. CDR3 sequence (DNA): TGCAGTGCTAGTTGGACAAAGCAAGAGACCCAGTACTTC.

This clone came up a few times. The chain uses TRBV24-1 and TRBJ1-2; 9 bases agree with TRBD1. The V gene's germline CDR1 is KGHDR and CDR2 SFDVKD. Trimming removed 4 bases from V and 14 bases from J; junction bases left unmatched: 7. This CDR3 is built from 12 residues. The CDR3 here is CATSEPTGGWTF. The DNA for the CDR3 is TGTGCCACCAGTGAGCCTACAGGGGGCTGGACCTTC.

This sequence joins TRBV19 and TRBJ2-1; possible D gene TRBD2, 5 bases. This CDR3 comprises 15 residues. The V gene lost 3 bases and the J gene lost 0 bases, with 9 bases spanning the gap. The germline V gene has CDR1 LNHDA and CDR2 SQIVND (reference sequence). The CDR3 DNA reads as TGTGCCAGTAGTATGGGAGCGGTCTCCTACAATGAGCAGTTCTTC. Translating it yields CASSMGAVSYNEQFF.

The chain uses TRBV14 and TRBJ1-2; TRBD1 agrees at 9 bases. Per the germline V gene, CDR1 is SGHDN and CDR2 is FVKESK. The CDR3 is made up of 15 amino acids. Trimming took 4 bases from V and 0 from J; bases not matched to a gene: 3. The DNA of the CDR3 is TGTGCCAGCAGCCGTACAGGGGGCCCTAACTATGGCTACACCTTC. Translating it yields CASSRTGGPNYGYTF.

The CDR3 coding sequence is TGTGCCAGCAGTTACTCTAGACGGGAAAATTCACCCCTCCACTTT. Encoded protein: CASSYSRRENSPLHF. The chain joins TRBV6-6 to TRBJ1-6; D not resolved. Trimming removed 0 bases at V and 7 bases at J, with 10 bases between. The length of the CDR3 is 15 residues. Germline CDR1 MNHNY, CDR2 SVGAGI (reference sequence).

In this sample, this clone turned up once. The V gene is TRBV18, the J gene TRBJ1-2; D remains ambiguous. The V and J ends lost 0 bases and 8 bases respectively, with 19 bases between them. Germline CDR1 reads KGHSH; CDR2 reads LQKENI. The CDR3 runs 16 residues. In DNA, the CDR3 is TGTGCCAGCTCACCACCGAGTTCGCAGGTCCTTGGGGGCTACACCTTC. It yields the protein CASSPPSSQVLGGYTF.

This clone was seen just once. This chain links TRBV7-2 with TRBJ1-1; possibly TRBD1 for D (5 bases). The germline CDR1 and CDR2 sequences are SGHTA and FQGNSA. This CDR3 comprises 13 residues. V lost 1 base, J lost 4 bases, and 7 bases lay in between. In nucleotides, the CDR3 is TGTGCCAGCAGCTTAGGCAGGGTCACTGAAGCTTTCTTT. This translates into CASSLGRVTEAFF.

The chain carries TRBV7-2 and TRBJ1-5; 9 bases map to TRBD1. The CDR3 has 14 residues. Germline lookup yields CDR1 SGHTA and CDR2 FQGNSA. V shed 5 bases and J 3 bases; nucleotides not matched to a gene: 2. The CDR3 spells CASSGTGTNQPQHF. The CDR3 DNA is TGTGCCAGCAGCGGGACAGGGACCAATCAGCCCCAGCATTTT.

This clone was detected only a few times. As DNA, the CDR3 is TGTGCCAGCAGTTACGGCAGGGTATTGGACAATCAGCCCCAGCATTTT. This translates into CASSYGRVLDNQPQHF. V is TRBV6-2 or TRBV6-3 and J is TRBJ1-5; D might be TRBD1 (5 bases). Germline V gives CDR1 MNHEY, CDR2 SVGEGT. V was clipped by 2 bases and J by 3 bases, with 14 bases between them. The CDR3 spans 16 residues.

The CDR3 DNA reads as TGTGCCAGCAGCTTGGGGTTAGCGGGAGACGAGCAGTACTTC. As protein: CASSLGLAGDEQYF. This chain uses TRBV5-5 with TRBJ2-7; 9 positions match TRBD2. Germline lookup yields CDR1 SGHKS and CDR2 YYEKEE (reference sequence). This CDR3 contains 14 residues. The J segment lost 5 bases and the V segment lost 0 bases, leaving 3 bases of the junction unmatched.

The rearrangement joins TRBV5-6 to TRBJ2-7; 13 positions agree with TRBD2. Germline CDR1 SGHDT, CDR2 YYEEEE. CDR3 length: 17 amino acids. V shed 0 bases and J 0 bases; nucleotides not matched to a gene: 3. The CDR3, as DNA: TGTGCCAGCAGCTTGGTGGGACTAGCGGGGAGCTCCTACGAGCAGTACTTC. Protein product: CASSLVGLAGSSYEQYF.

The V and J genes are TRBV29-1 and TRBJ2-1, with TRBD2 identical over 8 bases. This CDR3 is built from 15 residues. Germline V gene sequence: CDR1 SQVTM, CDR2 ANQGSEA. V gave up 7 bases and J gave up 10 bases; unmatched junction bases: 18. For the CDR3, the DNA is TGCAGCGGATCAGGGGAGCGGCGGGAGGCGGGGGAGCAGTTCTTC. Translation gives CSGSGERREAGEQFF.

The rearrangement joins TRBV2 to TRBJ2-5; TRBD2 agrees at 7 bases. Germline trimming cut 8 bases from V and 4 bases from J; bases unmatched to any gene: 10. The length of the CDR3 is 14 residues. Germline V gene lookup returns CDR1 SNHLY and CDR2 FYNNEI. DNA for the CDR3: TGTGCCAGCCGCCTCCCAAGCGGGATAGAGACCCAGTACTTC. This encodes CASRLPSGIETQYF.

The rearrangement joins TRBV4-3 to TRBJ1-6; no clear D. Germline assignment: CDR1 LGHNA and CDR2 YSLEER. The CDR3 sequence is 15 residues long. V dropped 2 bases and J dropped 9 bases, with 14 bases sitting between them. The CDR3, as DNA: TGCGCCAGCAGCCAATCACCGGGTATTGGTTCACCCCTCCACTTT. Translation: CASSQSPGIGSPLHF.

The chain uses TRBV5-1 and TRBJ2-2; tentative D call: TRBD1 (6 bases). V lost 4 bases to trimming and J lost 2 bases, with 15 bases between them. The CDR3 is 16 amino acids. Germline V gene data show CDR1 as SGHRS and CDR2 as YFSETQ. DNA for the CDR3: TGCGCCAGCAGCCGAGACAGGTTCACCAACACCGGGGAGCTGTTTTTT. Protein: CASSRDRFTNTGELFF.

This clone was seen once. The V gene is TRBV11-3, the J gene TRBJ1-1; tentative D call: TRBD1 (6 bases). CDR3 length equals 15 residues. The germline gives CDR1 SGHNT, CDR2 YENEEA. V shed 1 base and J shed 3 bases, with 12 bases lying between them. The CDR3 loop is CASSLVWGRYTEAFF. CDR3 DNA sequence: TGTGCCAGCAGCTTAGTTTGGGGGCGGTACACTGAAGCTTTCTTT. The full variable domain, its missing parts supplied by reference TRBV11-3 and TRBJ1-1, is EAGVVQSPRYKIIEKKQPVAFWCNPISGHNTLYWYLQNLGQGPELLIRYENEEAVDDSQLPKDRFSAERLKGVDSTLKIQPAELGDSAVYLCASSLVWGRYTEAFFGQGTRLTVV.

In its sample, this clone was seen a few times. The rearrangement links TRBV7-2 to TRBJ2-5; weak D call: TRBD1 (6 bases). V was clipped by 4 bases and J by 4 bases, with 16 bases between them. From germline, CDR1 is SGHTA and CDR2 FQGNSA. The CDR3 extends over 15 amino acids. The CDR3 nucleotides are TGTGCCAGCAGCTCAAGTATGGGGGCGCGAGAGACCCAGTACTTC. Its translation is CASSSSMGARETQYF.

Only a few counts were recorded for this clone. V usage is TRBV9 and J usage is TRBJ1-5, with D possibly TRBD1 on 6 matching bases. V shed 3 bases and J shed 5 bases, with 18 bases lying between them. The CDR3 sequence is 16 residues long. Germline CDR1 and CDR2: SGDLS and YYNGEE. The CDR3 here is CASSAGGRTGDQPQHF. As DNA, the CDR3 is TGTGCCAGCAGCGCGGGGGGGCGCACGGGGGATCAGCCCCAGCATTTT.

The chain recombines TRBV28 with TRBJ1-2; 7 bases map to TRBD1. CDR1 and CDR2 from the germline V gene are MDHEN and SYDVKM. There are 12 residues in the CDR3. The V segment lost 9 bases and the J segment 4 bases; nucleotides outside the gene matches: 5. CDR3 coding DNA: TGTGCCAGTATAGGGGGCCCCTATGGCTACACCTTC. Its translation: CASIGGPYGYTF.

The rearrangement links TRBV2 to TRBJ2-2, with TRBD2 as a possible D gene (6 bases). The CDR3 covers 13 residues. Germline CDR1 SNHLY, CDR2 FYNNEI. V gave up 7 bases and J gave up 6 bases, with 12 bases separating them. The CDR3 DNA follows: TGTGCCAGCAACTTCGGGAGCCCCGGGGAGCTGTTTTTT. It specifies CASNFGSPGELFF. The full variable domain, with the rest looked up from reference TRBV2 and TRBJ2-2, is EPEVTQTPSHQVTQMGQEVILRCVPISNHLYFYWYRQILGQKVEFLVSFYNNEISEKSEIFDDQFSVERPDGSNFTLKIRSTKLEDSAMYFCASNFGSPGELFFGEGSRLTVL.

This clone was recorded a few times. The chain links TRBV6-5 to TRBJ2-1; no clear D gene. This CDR3 has 15 amino acids. Germline V gene sequence: CDR1 MNHEY, CDR2 SVGAGI. V lost 2 bases and J lost 1, with 9 bases in between. CDR3: CASSYTGRSYNEQFF. Here the CDR3 DNA reads TGTGCCAGCAGTTACACGGGTAGGTCCTACAATGAGCAGTTCTTC.

The chain employs TRBV7-9 and TRBJ2-1; 7 nucleotides match TRBD1. Unmatched junction bases numbered 10, after V lost 2 bases and J lost 3 bases. The CDR3 is made up of 17 amino acids. Germline assignment: CDR1 SEHNR and CDR2 FQNEAQ (reference sequence). The CDR3 protein is CASSLIRDRAFYNEQFF. As DNA, the CDR3 is TGTGCCAGCAGCTTAATTCGTGACAGGGCTTTCTACAATGAGCAGTTCTTC. The full variable domain, with the rest looked up from reference TRBV7-9 and TRBJ2-1, is DTGVSQNPRHKITKRGQNVTFRCDPISEHNRLYWYRQTLGQGPEFLTYFQNEAQLEKSRLLSDRFSAERPKGSFSTLEIQRTEQGDSAMYLCASSLIRDRAFYNEQFFGPGTRLTVL.